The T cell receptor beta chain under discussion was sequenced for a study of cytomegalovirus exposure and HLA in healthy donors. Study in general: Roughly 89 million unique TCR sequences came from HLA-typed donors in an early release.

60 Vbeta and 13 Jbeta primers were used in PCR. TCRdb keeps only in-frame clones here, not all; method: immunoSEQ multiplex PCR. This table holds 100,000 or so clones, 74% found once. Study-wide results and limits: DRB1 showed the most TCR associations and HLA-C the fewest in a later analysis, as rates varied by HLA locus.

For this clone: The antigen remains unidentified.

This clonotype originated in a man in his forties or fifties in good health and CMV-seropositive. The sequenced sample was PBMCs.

CDR3 loop: CASSPLKDRNTEAFF. The CDR3 nucleotides read TGTGCCAGCTCACCACTTAAGGACAGGAACACTGAAGCTTTCTTT. The chain employs TRBV18 and TRBJ1-1; a possible D gene is TRBD1 (6 bases). The CDR3 has 15 amino acids. Per the germline V gene, CDR1 is KGHSH and CDR2 is LQKENI. V was clipped by 1 base and J by 1 base, with 10 bases between them.